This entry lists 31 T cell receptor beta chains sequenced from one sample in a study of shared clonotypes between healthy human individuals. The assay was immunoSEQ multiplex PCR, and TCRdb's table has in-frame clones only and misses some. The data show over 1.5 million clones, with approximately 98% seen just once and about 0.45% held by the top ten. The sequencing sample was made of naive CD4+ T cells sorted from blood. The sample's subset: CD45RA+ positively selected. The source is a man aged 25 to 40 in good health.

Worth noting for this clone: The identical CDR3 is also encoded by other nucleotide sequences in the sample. This CDR3 reads CASSSQGYEQYF. The DNA for the CDR3 is TGTGCCAGCAGTTCACAGGGCTACGAGCAGTACTTC. This chain links TRBV11-2 with TRBJ2-7; possibly TRBD1 for D (6 bases). In germline, CDR1 is SGHAT, CDR2 FQNNGV. This CDR3 has 12 residues. V gave up 6 bases and J gave up 3 bases, with 9 bases separating them. Supplemented by reference TRBV11-2 and TRBJ2-7, the full variable domain reads EAGVAQSPRYKIIEKRQSVAFWCNPISGHATLYWYQQILGQGPKLLIQFQNNGVVDDSQLPKDRFSAERLKGVDSTLKIQPAKLEDSAVYLCASSSQGYEQYFGPGTRLTVT.

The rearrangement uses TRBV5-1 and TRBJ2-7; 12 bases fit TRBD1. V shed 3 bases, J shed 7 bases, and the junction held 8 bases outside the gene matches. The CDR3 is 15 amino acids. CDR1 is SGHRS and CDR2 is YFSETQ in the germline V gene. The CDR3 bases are TGCGCCAGCAGCTGGAGGGACAGGGGGCGAGGGGAGCAGTACTTC. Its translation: CASSWRDRGRGEQYF.

Written as DNA, the CDR3 is TGCGCCAGCAGCTCTAATCTGGTTTCCGCCTACGAGCAGTACTTC. Translating it yields CASSSNLVSAYEQYF. The rearrangement joins TRBV5-1 to TRBJ2-7; D not resolved. Germline V gene data show CDR1 as SGHRS and CDR2 as YFSETQ. Trimming stripped 3 bases from V and 2 bases from J, with 15 bases between. The CDR3 is 15 amino acids.

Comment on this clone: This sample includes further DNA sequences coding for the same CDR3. The CDR3 region is CASSGTGNQPQHF. In nucleotides, the CDR3 is TGCGCCAGCAGTGGGACAGGGAATCAGCCCCAGCATTTT. The chain uses TRBV10-1 and TRBJ1-5; 8 bases are a match to TRBD1. Trimming cost V 4 bases and J 4 bases; bases outside gene matches: 0. Looked up from germline, CDR1 is WNHNN and CDR2 is SYGVQD (reference sequence). The CDR3 runs 13 residues.

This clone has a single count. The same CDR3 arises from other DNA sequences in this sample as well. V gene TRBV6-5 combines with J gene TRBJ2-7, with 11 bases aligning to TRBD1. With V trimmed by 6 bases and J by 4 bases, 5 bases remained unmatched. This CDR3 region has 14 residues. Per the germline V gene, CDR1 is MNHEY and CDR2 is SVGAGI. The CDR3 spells CASSRTGGGYEQYF. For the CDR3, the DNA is TGTGCCAGCAGCAGGACAGGGGGCGGGTACGAGCAGTACTTC.

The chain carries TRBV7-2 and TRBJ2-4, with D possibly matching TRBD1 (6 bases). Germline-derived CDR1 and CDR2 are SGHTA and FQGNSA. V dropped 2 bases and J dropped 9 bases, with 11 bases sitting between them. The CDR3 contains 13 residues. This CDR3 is CASSLNRAGIQYF. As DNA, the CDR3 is TGTGCCAGCAGCTTAAACAGGGCGGGCATTCAGTACTTC.

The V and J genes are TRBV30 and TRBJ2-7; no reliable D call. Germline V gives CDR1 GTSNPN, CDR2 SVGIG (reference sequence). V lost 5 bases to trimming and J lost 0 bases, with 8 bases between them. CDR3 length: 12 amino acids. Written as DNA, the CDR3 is TGTGCCTGGCTAAAGAGCTCCTACGAGCAGTACTTC. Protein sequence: CAWLKSSYEQYF.

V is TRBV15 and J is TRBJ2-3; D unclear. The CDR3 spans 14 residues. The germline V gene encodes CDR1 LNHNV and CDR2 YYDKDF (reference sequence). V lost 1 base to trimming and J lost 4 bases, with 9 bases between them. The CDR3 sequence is CATSRVTDADTQYF. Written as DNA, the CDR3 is TGTGCCACCAGCAGAGTAACGGACGCAGATACGCAGTATTTT. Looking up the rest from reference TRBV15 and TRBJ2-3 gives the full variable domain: DAMVIQNPRYQVTQFGKPVTLSCSQTLNHNVMYWYQQKSSQAPKLLFHYYDKDFNNEADTPDNFQSRRPNTSFCFLDIRSPGLGDTAMYLCATSRVTDADTQYFGPGTRLTVL.

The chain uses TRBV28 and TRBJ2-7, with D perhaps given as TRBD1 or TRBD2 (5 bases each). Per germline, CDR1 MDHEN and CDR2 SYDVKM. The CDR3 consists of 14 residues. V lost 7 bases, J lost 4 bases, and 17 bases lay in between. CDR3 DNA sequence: TGTGCCAGCATCAATGGGGGTTCGGAATACGAGCAGTACTTC. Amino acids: CASINGGSEYEQYF.

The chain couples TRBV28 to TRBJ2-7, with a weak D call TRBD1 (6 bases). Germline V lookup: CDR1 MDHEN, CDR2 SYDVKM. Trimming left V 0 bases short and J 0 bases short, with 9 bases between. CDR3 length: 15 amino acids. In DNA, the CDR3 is TGTGCCAGCAGTTTATGGGGGGACAACTCCTACGAGCAGTACTTC. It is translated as CASSLWGDNSYEQYF.

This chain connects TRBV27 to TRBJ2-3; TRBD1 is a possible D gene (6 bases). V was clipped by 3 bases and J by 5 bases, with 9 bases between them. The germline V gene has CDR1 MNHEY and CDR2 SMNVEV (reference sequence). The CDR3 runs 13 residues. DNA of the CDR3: TGTGCCAGCAGTTTGGGGGCGCGAGATACGCAGTATTTT. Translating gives CASSLGARDTQYF.

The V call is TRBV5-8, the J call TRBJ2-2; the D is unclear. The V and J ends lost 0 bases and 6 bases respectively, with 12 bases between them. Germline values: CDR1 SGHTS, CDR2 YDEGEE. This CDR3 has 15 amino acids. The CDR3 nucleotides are TGTGCCAGCAGCTTGGCTGTAGGGATCCCCGGGGAGCTGTTTTTT. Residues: CASSLAVGIPGELFF.

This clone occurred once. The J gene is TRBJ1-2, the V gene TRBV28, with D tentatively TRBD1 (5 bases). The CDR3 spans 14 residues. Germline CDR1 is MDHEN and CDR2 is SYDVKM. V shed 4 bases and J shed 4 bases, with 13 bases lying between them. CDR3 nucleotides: TGTGCCAGCAGTTCCGTCGGGACGGCCTATGGCTACACCTTC. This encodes CASSSVGTAYGYTF.

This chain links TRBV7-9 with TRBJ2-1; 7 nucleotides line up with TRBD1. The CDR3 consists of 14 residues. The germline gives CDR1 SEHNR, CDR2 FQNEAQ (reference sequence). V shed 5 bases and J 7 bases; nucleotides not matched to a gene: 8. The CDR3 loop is CASSPPGQPNEQFF. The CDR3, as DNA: TGTGCCAGCAGCCCGCCGGGACAGCCTAATGAGCAGTTCTTC.

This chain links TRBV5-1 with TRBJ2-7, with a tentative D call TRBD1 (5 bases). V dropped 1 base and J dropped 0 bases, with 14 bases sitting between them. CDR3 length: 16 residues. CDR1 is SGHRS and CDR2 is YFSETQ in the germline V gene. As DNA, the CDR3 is TGCGCCAGCAGCTTGCTAAGGGCAGGGTACTCCTACGAGCAGTACTTC. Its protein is CASSLLRAGYSYEQYF.

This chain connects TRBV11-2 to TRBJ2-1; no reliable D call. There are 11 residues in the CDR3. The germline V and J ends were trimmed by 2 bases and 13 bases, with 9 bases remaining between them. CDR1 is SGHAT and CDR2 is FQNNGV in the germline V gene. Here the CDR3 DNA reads TGTGCCAGCAGCTTACAAGGGCCCCAGTTCTTC. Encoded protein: CASSLQGPQFF.

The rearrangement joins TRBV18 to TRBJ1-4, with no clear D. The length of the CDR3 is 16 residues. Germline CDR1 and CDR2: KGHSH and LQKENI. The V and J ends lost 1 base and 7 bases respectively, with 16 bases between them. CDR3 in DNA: TGTGCCAGCTCACCACTAGTCTCACCCGCGGGTGAAAAACTGTTTTTT. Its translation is CASSPLVSPAGEKLFF.

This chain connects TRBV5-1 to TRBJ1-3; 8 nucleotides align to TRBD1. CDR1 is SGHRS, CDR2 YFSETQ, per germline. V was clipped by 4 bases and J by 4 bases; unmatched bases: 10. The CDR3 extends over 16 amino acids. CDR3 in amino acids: CASSPGQGGSGNTIYF. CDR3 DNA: TGCGCCAGCAGCCCAGGACAGGGAGGTTCAGGAAACACCATATATTTT.

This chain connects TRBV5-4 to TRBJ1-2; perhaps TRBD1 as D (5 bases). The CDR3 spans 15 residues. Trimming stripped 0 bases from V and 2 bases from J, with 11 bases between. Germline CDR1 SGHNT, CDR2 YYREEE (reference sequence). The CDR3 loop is CASSLGKGLNYGYTF. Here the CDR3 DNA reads TGTGCCAGCAGCTTGGGGAAGGGGTTAAACTATGGCTACACCTTC.

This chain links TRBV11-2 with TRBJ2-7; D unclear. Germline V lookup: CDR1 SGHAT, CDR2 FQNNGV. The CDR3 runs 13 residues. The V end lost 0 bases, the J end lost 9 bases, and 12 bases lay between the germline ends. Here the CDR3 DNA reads TGTGCCAGCAGCTTAGAATCAAGGGCAGGGCAGTACTTC. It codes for CASSLESRAGQYF.

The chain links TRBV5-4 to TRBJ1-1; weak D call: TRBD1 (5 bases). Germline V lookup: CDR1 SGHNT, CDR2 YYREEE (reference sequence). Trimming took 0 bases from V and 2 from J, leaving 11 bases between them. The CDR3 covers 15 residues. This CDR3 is CASSLEGRVNTEAFF. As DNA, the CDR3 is TGTGCCAGCAGCTTGGAGGGCAGGGTAAACACTGAAGCTTTCTTT.

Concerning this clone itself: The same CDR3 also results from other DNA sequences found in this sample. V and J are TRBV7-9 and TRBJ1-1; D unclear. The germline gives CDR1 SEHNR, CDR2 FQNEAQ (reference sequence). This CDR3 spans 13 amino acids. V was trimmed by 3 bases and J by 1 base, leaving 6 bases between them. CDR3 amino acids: CASSFKGNTEAFF. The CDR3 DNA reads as TGTGCCAGCAGCTTTAAAGGGAACACTGAAGCTTTCTTT.

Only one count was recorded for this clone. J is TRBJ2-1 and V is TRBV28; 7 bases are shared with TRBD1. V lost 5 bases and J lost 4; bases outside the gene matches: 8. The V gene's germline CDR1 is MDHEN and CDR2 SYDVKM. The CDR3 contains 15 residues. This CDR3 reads CASSPSGTDYNEQFF. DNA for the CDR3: TGTGCCAGCAGTCCTTCCGGGACAGATTACAATGAGCAGTTCTTC.

CDR3 sequence reads: CASSLEQGARPYGYTF. The CDR3 DNA is TGTGCCAGCAGCTTAGAGCAGGGGGCTCGACCGTATGGCTACACCTTC. The V gene is TRBV7-2, the J gene TRBJ1-2; TRBD1 matches at 8 bases. Trimming cost V 1 base and J 5 bases; bases outside gene matches: 9. This CDR3 has 16 amino acids. Germline CDR1 reads SGHTA; CDR2 reads FQGNSA.

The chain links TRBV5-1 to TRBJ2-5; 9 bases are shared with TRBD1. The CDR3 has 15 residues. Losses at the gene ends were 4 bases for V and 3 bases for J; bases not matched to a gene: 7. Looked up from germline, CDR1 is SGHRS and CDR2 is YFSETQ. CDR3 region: CASSVTGQGEETQYF. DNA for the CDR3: TGCGCCAGCAGCGTGACGGGACAGGGAGAAGAGACCCAGTACTTC.

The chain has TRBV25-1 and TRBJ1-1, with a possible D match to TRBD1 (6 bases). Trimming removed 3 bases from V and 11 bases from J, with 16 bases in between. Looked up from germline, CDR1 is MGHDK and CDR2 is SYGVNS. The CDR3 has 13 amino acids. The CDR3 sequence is CASSDIQGRWAFF. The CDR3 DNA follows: TGTGCCAGCAGTGATATACAGGGTCGATGGGCTTTCTTT.

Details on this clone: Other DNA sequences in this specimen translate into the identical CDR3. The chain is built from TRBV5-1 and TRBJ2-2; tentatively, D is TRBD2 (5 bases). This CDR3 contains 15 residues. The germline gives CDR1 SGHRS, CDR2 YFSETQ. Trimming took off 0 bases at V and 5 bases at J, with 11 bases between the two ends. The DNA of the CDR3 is TGCGCCAGCAGCTTGGGAGGGCCCGTTACCGGGGAGCTGTTTTTT. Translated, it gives CASSLGGPVTGELFF. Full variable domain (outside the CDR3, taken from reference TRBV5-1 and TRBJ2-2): KAGVTQTPRYLIKTRGQQVTLSCSPISGHRSVSWYQQTPGQGLQFLFEYFSETQRNKGNFPGRFSGRQFSNSRSEMNVSTLELGDSALYLCASSLGGPVTGELFFGEGSRLTVL.

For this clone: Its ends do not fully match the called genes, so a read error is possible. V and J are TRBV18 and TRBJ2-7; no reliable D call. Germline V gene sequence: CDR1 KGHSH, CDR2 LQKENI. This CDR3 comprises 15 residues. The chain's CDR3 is CASSPPQPYSHEQYF. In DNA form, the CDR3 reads TGTGCCAGCTCACCACCACAGCCATACTCCCACGAGCAGTACTTC.

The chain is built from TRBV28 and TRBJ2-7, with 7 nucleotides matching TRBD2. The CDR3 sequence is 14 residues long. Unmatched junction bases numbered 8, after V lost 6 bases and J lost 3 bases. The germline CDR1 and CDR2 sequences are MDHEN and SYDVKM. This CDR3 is CASSSPGTIYEQYF. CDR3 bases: TGTGCCAGCAGCTCCCCCGGGACTATCTACGAGCAGTACTTC. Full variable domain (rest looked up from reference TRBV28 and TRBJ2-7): DVKVTQSSRYLVKRTGEKVFLECVQDMDHENMFWYRQDPGLGLRLIYFSYDVKMKEKGDIPEGYSVSREKKERFSLILESASTNQTSMYLCASSSPGTIYEQYFGPGTRLTVT.

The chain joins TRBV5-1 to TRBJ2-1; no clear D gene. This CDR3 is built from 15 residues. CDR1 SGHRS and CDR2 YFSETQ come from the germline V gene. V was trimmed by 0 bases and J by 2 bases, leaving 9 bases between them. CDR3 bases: TGCGCCAGCAGCTTGGATGGAGCTCCCTACAATGAGCAGTTCTTC. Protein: CASSLDGAPYNEQFF.

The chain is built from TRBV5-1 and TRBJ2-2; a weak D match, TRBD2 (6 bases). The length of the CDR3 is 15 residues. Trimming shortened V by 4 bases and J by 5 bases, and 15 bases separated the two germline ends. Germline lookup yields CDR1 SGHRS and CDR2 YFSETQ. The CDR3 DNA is TGCGCCAGCAGCCCGGAGGGAGTGAGGACCGGGGAGCTGTTTTTT. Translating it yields CASSPEGVRTGELFF. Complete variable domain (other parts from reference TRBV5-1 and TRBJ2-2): KAGVTQTPRYLIKTRGQQVTLSCSPISGHRSVSWYQQTPGQGLQFLFEYFSETQRNKGNFPGRFSGRQFSNSRSEMNVSTLELGDSALYLCASSPEGVRTGELFFGEGSRLTVL.